This TCR beta chain was recovered during a study of cytomegalovirus exposure and HLA in healthy donors. PCR employed 60 Vbeta and 13 Jbeta primers. Sequenced by immunoSEQ multiplex PCR; TCRdb stores in-frame clones only, minus some. The sample carries fewer than 200,000 clones, 65% to 85% recorded once. In germline, CDR1 is SGHNT, CDR2 YYREEE (reference sequence). This CDR3 comprises 14 residues. The V end lost 2 bases, the J end lost 7 bases, and 10 bases lay between the germline ends. Each donor was healthy, and each was a bone marrow donor. This clonotype was sampled from a woman in her forties or fifties in good health and CMV-seropositive. The sequencing input was PBMCs. The rearrangement joins TRBV5-4 to TRBJ1-6, with D unclear. The CDR3 DNA is TGTGCCAGCAGCTTACATGGGGAGAATTCACCCCTCCACTTT. Protein product: CASSLHGENSPLHF.